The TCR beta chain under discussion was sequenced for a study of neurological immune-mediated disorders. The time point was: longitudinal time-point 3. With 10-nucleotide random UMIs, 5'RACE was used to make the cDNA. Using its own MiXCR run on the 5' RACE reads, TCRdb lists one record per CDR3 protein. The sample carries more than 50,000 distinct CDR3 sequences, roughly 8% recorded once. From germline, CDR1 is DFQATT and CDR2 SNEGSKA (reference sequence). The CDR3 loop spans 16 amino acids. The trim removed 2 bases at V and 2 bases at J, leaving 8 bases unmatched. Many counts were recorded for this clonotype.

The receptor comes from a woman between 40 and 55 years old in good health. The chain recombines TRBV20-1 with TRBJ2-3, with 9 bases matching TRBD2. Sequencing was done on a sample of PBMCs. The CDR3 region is CSARSGLAKHTDTQYF. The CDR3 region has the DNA TGCAGTGCTAGATCGGGACTAGCAAAGCACACAGATACGCAGTATTTT.